The present entry profiles one T cell receptor beta chain with its context. Researchers sorted participants into cohorts using their self-reported clinical history. The sample is drawn from a study of blood T cell repertoires in COVID-19. Study-wide context: COVID-19 samples, acute and convalescent, were from the United States, Italy and Spain. T cells, B-cell-depleted T cells, or PBMCs provided the cDNA or gDNA that served as material.

This CDR3 has 14 residues. Trimming took 3 bases from V and 10 from J; bases not matched to a gene: 3. Germline loops: CDR1 SGHTA, CDR2 FQGNSA. Authors' analysis steps: Reference gene primer amplification in the assay estimated nucleated cell counts. Clones were sequenced by immunoSEQ multiplex PCR, and TCRdb holds only the in-frame ones, with some missing. The V and J calls and clone size were taken over from that table, and D and trimming were inferred from the DNA. Of around 500,000 clones in the sample, approximately 91% are singletons; the top ten hold 8% to 9.5%. Sequences were obtained from PBMCs or T cells enriched from blood (not recorded which). This receptor was taken from a woman aged 55-70 years who had recovered from COVID-19. V gene TRBV7-2 combines with J gene TRBJ1-6, with 10 bases matching TRBD1. The CDR3: CASSLGQGTSPLHF. CDR3 bases: TGTGCCAGCAGCTTGGGACAGGGGACGTCACCCCTCCACTTT.